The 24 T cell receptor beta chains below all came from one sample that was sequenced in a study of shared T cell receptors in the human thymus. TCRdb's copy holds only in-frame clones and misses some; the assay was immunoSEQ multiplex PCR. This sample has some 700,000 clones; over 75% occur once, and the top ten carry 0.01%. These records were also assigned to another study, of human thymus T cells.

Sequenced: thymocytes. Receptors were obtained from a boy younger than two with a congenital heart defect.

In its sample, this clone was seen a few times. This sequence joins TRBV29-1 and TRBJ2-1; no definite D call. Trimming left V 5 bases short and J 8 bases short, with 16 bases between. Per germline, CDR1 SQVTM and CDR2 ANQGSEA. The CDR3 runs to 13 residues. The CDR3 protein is CSVLAPSVDEQFF. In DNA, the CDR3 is TGCAGCGTTTTAGCCCCCTCGGTAGATGAGCAGTTCTTC.

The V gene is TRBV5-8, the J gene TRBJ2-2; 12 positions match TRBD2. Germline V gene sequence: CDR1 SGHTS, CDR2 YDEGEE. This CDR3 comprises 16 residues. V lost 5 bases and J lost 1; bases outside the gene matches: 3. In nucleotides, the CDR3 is TGTGCCAGCAGGCCGACTAGCGGGGGGAACACCGGGGAGCTGTTTTTT. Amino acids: CASRPTSGGNTGELFF.

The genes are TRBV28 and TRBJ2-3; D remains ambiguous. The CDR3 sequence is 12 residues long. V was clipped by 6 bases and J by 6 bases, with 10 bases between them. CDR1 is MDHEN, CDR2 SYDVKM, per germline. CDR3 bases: TGTGCCAGCAGGCCACCCCGGGATACGCAGTATTTT. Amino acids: CASRPPRDTQYF.

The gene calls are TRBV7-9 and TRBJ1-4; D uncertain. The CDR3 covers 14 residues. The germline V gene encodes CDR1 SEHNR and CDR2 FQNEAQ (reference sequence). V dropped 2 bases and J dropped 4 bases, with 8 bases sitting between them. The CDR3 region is CASSLTTSNEKLFF. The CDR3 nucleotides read TGTGCCAGCAGCTTAACCACCAGTAATGAAAAACTGTTTTTT.

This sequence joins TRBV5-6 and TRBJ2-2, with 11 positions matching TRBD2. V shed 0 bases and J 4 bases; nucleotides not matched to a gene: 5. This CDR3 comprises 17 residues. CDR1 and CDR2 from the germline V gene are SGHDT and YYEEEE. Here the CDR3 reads CASSLETSGVLTGELFF. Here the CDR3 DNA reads TGTGCCAGCAGCTTGGAGACTAGCGGGGTTCTCACCGGGGAGCTGTTTTTT.

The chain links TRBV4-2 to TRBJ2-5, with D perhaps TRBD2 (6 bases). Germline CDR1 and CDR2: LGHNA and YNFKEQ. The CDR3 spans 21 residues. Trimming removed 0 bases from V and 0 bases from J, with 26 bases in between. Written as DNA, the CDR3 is TGTGCCAGCAGCCAAGAAAATCCCAGGCGGGGCAGGGTAGATGACCAAGAGACCCAGTACTTC. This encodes CASSQENPRRGRVDDQETQYF.

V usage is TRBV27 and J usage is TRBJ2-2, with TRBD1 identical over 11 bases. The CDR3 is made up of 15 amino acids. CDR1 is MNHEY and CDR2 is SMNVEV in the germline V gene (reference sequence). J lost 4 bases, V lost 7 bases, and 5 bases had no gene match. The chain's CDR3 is CASNTGTGGTGELFF. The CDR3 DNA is TGTGCCAGCAACACCGGGACAGGGGGCACCGGGGAGCTGTTTTTT.

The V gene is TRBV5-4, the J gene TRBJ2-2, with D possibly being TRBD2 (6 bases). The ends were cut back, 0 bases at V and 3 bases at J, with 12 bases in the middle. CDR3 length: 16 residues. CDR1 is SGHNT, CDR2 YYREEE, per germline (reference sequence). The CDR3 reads CASSLVGGMDTGELFF. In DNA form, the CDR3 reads TGTGCCAGCAGCTTGGTCGGAGGGATGGACACCGGGGAGCTGTTTTTT.

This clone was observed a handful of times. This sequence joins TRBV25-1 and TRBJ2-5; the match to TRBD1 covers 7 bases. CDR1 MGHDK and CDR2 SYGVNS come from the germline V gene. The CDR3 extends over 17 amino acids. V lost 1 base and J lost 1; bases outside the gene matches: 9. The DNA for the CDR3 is TGTGCCAGCAGTGAATTGATCGGCAGGGGGTCCCAAGAGACCCAGTACTTC. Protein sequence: CASSELIGRGSQETQYF.

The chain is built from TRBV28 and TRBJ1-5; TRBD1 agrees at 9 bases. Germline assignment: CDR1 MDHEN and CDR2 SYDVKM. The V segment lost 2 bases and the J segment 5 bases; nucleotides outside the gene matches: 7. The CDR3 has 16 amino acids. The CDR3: CASSLPRDRVDQPQHF. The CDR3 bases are TGTGCCAGCAGTTTACCCCGGGACAGGGTTGATCAGCCCCAGCATTTT.

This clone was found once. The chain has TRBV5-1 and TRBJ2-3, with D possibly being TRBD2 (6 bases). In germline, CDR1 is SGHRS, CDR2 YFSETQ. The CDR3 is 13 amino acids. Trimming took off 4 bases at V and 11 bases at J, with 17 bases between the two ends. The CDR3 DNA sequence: TGCGCCAGCAGCGAGAGGGAGGTGTTCGGGCAGTATTTT. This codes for CASSEREVFGQYF. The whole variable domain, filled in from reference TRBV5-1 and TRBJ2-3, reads KAGVTQTPRYLIKTRGQQVTLSCSPISGHRSVSWYQQTPGQGLQFLFEYFSETQRNKGNFPGRFSGRQFSNSRSEMNVSTLELGDSALYLCASSEREVFGQYFGPGTRLTVL.

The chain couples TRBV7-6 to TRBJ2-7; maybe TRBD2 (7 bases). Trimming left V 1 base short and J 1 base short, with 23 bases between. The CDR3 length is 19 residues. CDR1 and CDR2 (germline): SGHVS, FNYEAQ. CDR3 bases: TGTGCCAGCAGCTTAGAAGGGGGTGTTCGCGGGAGCGAATCCTACGAGCAGTACTTC. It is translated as CASSLEGGVRGSESYEQYF.

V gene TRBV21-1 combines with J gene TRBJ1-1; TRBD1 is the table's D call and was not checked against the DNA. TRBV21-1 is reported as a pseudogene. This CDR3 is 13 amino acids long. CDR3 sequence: CASRPRGLAEAFF. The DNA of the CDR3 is TGTGCCAGCAGGCCCAGGGGCCTCGCTGAAGCTTTCTTT.

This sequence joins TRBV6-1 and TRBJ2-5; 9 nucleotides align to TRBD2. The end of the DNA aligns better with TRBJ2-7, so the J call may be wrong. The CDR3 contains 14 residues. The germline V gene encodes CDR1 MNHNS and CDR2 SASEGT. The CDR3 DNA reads TGTGCCAGCAGTGCTAGCGGGGTGATCTACGAGCAGTACTTC. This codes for CASSASGVIYEQYF.

The DNA of the CDR3 is TGTGCCAGTAGTCCAAGGAAACAGGGGATTGGGGCTGAAGCTTTCTTT. This translates into CASSPRKQGIGAEAFF. The chain links TRBV19 to TRBJ1-1, with 7 positions matching TRBD1. This CDR3 contains 16 residues. Germline trimming cut 5 bases from V and 6 bases from J; bases unmatched to any gene: 15. Germline V gene data show CDR1 as LNHDA and CDR2 as SQIVND (reference sequence). The whole variable domain, remainder taken from reference TRBV19 and TRBJ1-1, is DGGITQSPKYLFRKEGQNVTLSCEQNLNHDAMYWYRQDPGQGLRLIYYSQIVNDFQKGDIAEGYSVSREKKESFPLTVTSAQKNPTAFYLCASSPRKQGIGAEAFFGQGTRLTVV.

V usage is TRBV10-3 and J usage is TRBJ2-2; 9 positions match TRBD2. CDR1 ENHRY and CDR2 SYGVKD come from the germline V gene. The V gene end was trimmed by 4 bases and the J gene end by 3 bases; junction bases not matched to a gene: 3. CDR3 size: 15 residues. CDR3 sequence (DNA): TGTGCCATCAGTGCGAGCGGGAGGCACACCGGGGAGCTGTTTTTT. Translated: CAISASGRHTGELFF.

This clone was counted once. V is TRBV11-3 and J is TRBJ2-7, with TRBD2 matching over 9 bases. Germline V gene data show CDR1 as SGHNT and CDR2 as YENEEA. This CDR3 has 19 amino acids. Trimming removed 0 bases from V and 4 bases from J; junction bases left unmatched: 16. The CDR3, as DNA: TGTGCCAGCAGCTTAGAGTCGGCTAGCGGGACCCTCGGGGTTTACGAGCAGTACTTC. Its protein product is CASSLESASGTLGVYEQYF. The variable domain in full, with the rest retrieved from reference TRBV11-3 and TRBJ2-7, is EAGVVQSPRYKIIEKKQPVAFWCNPISGHNTLYWYLQNLGQGPELLIRYENEEAVDDSQLPKDRFSAERLKGVDSTLKIQPAELGDSAVYLCASSLESASGTLGVYEQYFGPGTRLTVT.

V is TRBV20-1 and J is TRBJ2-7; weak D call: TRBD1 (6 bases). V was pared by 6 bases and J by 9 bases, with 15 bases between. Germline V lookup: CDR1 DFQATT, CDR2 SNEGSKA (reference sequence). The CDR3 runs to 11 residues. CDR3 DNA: TGCAGTGCAAACAGGGAAATAGCGCAGTACTTC. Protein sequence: CSANREIAQYF.

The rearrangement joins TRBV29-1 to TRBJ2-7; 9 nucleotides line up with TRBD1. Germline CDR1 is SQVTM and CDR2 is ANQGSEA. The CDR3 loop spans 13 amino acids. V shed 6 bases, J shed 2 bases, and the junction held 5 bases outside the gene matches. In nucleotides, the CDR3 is TGCAGCGTCGAGGACAGGGGAACCTACGAGCAGTACTTC. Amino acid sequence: CSVEDRGTYEQYF.

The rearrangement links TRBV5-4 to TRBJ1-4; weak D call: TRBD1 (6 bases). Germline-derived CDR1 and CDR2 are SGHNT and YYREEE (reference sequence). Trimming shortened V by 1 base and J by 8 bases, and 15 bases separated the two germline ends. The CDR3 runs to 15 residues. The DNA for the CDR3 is TGTGCCAGCAGCTTGAGTCCAGGGGCTTTCGAAAAACTGTTTTTT. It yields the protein CASSLSPGAFEKLFF.

The chain's CDR3 is CASSETSGRGETQYF. The DNA of the CDR3 is TGTGCCAGCAGTGAAACTAGCGGGAGGGGAGAGACCCAGTACTTC. The gene calls are TRBV6-4 and TRBJ2-5, with 13 nucleotides matching TRBD2. V was clipped by 3 bases and J by 4 bases; unmatched bases: 2. CDR1 and CDR2 from the germline V gene are MRHNA and SNTAGT. The CDR3 is made up of 15 amino acids.

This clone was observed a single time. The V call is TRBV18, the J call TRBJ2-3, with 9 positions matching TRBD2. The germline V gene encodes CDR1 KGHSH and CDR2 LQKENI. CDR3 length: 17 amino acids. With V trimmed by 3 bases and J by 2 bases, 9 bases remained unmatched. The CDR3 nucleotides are TGTGCCAGCTCACCGCTTTTTAGCGGGAGTAACACAGATACGCAGTATTTT. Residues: CASSPLFSGSNTDTQYF.

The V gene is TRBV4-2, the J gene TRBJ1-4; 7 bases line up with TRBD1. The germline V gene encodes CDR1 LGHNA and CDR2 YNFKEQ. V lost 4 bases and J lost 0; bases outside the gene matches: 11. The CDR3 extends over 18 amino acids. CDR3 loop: CASSPDRDRAPTNEKLFF. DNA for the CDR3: TGTGCCAGCAGCCCCGACCGGGACAGAGCACCAACTAATGAAAAACTGTTTTTT.

Here the CDR3 reads CASSWRPVVIQYF. The CDR3 DNA follows: TGTGCCAGCAGCTGGAGGCCCGTGGTCATTCAGTACTTC. The chain combines TRBV5-6 with TRBJ2-4, with a weak D call TRBD2 (5 bases). Germline V CDR1 and CDR2: SGHDT, YYEEEE. V was trimmed by 3 bases and J by 9 bases, leaving 13 bases between them. The CDR3 totals 13 residues.